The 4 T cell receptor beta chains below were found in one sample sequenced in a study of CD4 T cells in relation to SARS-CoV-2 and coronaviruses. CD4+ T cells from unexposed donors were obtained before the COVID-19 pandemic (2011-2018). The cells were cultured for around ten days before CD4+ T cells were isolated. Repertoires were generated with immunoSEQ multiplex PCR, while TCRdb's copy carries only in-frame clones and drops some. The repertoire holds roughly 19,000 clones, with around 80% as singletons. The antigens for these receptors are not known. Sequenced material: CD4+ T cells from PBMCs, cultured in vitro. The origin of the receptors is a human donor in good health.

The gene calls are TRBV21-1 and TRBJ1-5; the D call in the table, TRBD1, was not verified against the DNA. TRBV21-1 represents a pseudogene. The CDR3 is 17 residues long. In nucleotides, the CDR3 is TGTGCCAGCAGCAAACTAGAGGACAGGATTAGCAATCAGCCCCAGCATTTT. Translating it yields CASSKLEDRISNQPQHF.

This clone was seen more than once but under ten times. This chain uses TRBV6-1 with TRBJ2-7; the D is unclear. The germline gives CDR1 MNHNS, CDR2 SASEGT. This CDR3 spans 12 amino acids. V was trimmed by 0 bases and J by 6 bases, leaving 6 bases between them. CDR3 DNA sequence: TGTGCCAGCAGTGAAGCTGTCCGCGAGCAGTACTTC. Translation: CASSEAVREQYF.

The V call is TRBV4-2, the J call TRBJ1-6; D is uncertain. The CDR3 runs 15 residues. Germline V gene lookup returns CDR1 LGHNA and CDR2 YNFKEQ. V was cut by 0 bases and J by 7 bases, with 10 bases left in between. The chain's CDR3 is CASSQEWAANSPLHF. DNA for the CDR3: TGTGCCAGCAGCCAAGAATGGGCAGCAAATTCACCCCTCCACTTT.

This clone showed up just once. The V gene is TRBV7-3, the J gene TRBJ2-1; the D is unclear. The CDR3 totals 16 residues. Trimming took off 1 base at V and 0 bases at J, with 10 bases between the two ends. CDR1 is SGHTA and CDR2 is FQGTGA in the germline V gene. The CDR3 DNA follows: TGTGCCAGCAGCTTAAGGCCCTTGGGCTCCTACAATGAGCAGTTCTTC. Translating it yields CASSLRPLGSYNEQFF. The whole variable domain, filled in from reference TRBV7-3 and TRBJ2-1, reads GAGVSQTPSNKVTEKGKYVELRCDPISGHTALYWYRQSLGQGPEFLIYFQGTGAADDSGLPNDRFFAVRPEGSVSTLKIQRTERGDSAVYLCASSLRPLGSYNEQFFGPGTRLTVL.